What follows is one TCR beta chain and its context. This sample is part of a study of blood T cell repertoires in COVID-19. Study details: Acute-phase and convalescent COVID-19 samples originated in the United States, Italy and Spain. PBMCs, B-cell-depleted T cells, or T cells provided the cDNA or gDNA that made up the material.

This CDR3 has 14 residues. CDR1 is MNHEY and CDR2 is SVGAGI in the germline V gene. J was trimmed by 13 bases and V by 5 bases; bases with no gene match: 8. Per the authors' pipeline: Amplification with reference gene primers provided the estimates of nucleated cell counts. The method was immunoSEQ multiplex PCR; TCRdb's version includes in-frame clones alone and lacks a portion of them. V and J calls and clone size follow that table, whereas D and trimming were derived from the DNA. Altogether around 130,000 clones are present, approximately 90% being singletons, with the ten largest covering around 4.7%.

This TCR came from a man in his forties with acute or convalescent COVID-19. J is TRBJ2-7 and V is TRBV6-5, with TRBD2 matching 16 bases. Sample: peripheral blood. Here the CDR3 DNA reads TGTGCCAGCAGTCCCACCGGGACTAGCGGGAGGGTCTACTTC. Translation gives CASSPTGTSGRVYF.